Sequencing of this T cell receptor (beta chain) was carried out in a study of beta chain features in type 1 diabetes. Germline V gives CDR1 MDHEN, CDR2 SYDVKM. The V segment lost 4 bases and the J segment 5 bases; nucleotides outside the gene matches: 8. The CDR3 runs 15 residues. Since all of the isolated RNA was reverse transcribed, expressed TCRB transcripts were what got sequenced. The method was immunoSEQ multiplex PCR; TCRdb's version includes in-frame clones alone and lacks a portion of them. The table shows 150,000 or so clones, with around a tenth occurring only once. This clone was picked up a small number of times.

Sequencing was performed on central memory CD4+ T cells from blood. The chain couples TRBV28 to TRBJ2-5; 9 nucleotides line up with TRBD2. This TCR came from a man aged 18 to 35 in good health. CDR3 sequence: CASSSPGLAVETQYF. In DNA, the CDR3 is TGTGCCAGCAGTTCGCCGGGACTAGCTGTTGAGACCCAGTACTTC.